This TCR beta chain was captured in a study of cytomegalovirus exposure and HLA in healthy donors. Study context: Earlier findings included over 90 million unique TCR beta sequences obtained from roughly 200 million T cells.

Both 60 Vbeta primers and 13 Jbeta primers went into the PCR. Some clones are missing from TCRdb's copy, which holds only in-frame ones; the method was immunoSEQ multiplex PCR. The sample shows 140,000 to 150,000 clones, almost 80% of them seen only once. With 5 bases clipped from V and 7 bases from J, the junction kept 17 bases outside the gene matches. The germline V gene has CDR1 LNHDA and CDR2 SQIVND (reference sequence). This CDR3 spans 17 amino acids. Whole-study results and caveats: Presence/absence results assume similar sequencing depth per donor, which may not hold.

This clone turned up a few times. Its antigen is still unknown. J is TRBJ2-3 and V is TRBV19, with 8 bases matching TRBD1. The sequence was obtained from a woman aged 40-49 years in good health and CMV-seropositive. What was sequenced was PBMCs. Here the CDR3 DNA reads TGTGCCAGTAGTCGAGGGGTGGACAGGGCCACCATAAATACGCAGTATTTT. This sequence encodes CASSRGVDRATINTQYF. The full variable domain, rest sourced from reference TRBV19 and TRBJ2-3, is DGGITQSPKYLFRKEGQNVTLSCEQNLNHDAMYWYRQDPGQGLRLIYYSQIVNDFQKGDIAEGYSVSREKKESFPLTVTSAQKNPTAFYLCASSRGVDRATINTQYFGPGTRLTVL.